The rows below give T cell receptor beta chains drawn from one sample of a study of T cell responses to AZD1222 COVID-19 vaccine. Sequencing used immunoSEQ multiplex PCR; TCRdb keeps in-frame clones, though not all of them. The sample lists roughly 86,000 clones; roughly 85% were seen once. The sequences come from peripheral blood, collected 28 days after the second AZD1222 dose. The origin of the receptors is an adult who received the AZD1222 COVID-19 vaccine. Both conserved end residues are part of each CDR3. A D gene is named only where the DNA matches it firmly. A row's size may be missing; if present it is once, few, many or a size class.

cdr3_nt: TGTGCCATCAGGATTAGCGGGACGAACACCGGGGAGCTGTTTTTT
cdr3_aa: CAIRISGTNTGELFF
j_call: TRBJ2-2
d_call: TRBD2
v_call: TRBV10-3
clone_size: -

cdr3_nt: TGTGCCAGTAGTACTCGACCGACGCCTAGGAGCACAGATACGCAGTATTTT
cdr3_aa: CASSTRPTPRSTDTQYF
j_call: TRBJ2-3
d_call: -
v_call: TRBV19
clone_size: -

cdr3_nt: TGTGCCAGCAGCCCAGGACCGTTCGGTCAGCCCCAGCATTTT
cdr3_aa: CASSPGPFGQPQHF
j_call: TRBJ1-5
d_call: -
v_call: TRBV7-6
clone_size: -

cdr3_nt: TGTGCCAGCAGCCTAAACTGGGGCTCTGGGGCCAACGTCCTGACTTTC
cdr3_aa: CASSLNWGSGANVLTF
j_call: TRBJ2-6
d_call: -
v_call: TRBV5-8
clone_size: -

cdr3_nt: TGTGCCAGCAGAGGACTCTTAGGTTCACCCCTCCACTTT
cdr3_aa: CASRGLLGSPLHF
j_call: TRBJ1-6
d_call: -
v_call: TRBV6-5
clone_size: -

cdr3_nt: TGCGCCAGCAGCTTGATGTTTTCAGGGGCCCAGAACACTGAAGCTTTCTTT
cdr3_aa: CASSLMFSGAQNTEAFF
j_call: TRBJ1-1
d_call: -
v_call: TRBV5-1
clone_size: -

cdr3_nt: TGCGCCAGCAGCTTGAGCGGGACAGATACGCAGTATTTT
cdr3_aa: CASSLSGTDTQYF
j_call: TRBJ2-3
d_call: -
v_call: TRBV5-1
clone_size: -

cdr3_nt: TGTGCCAGTAGTATAGGGTCGGGGCAGGGGGAAACTGAAGCTTTCTTT
cdr3_aa: CASSIGSGQGETEAFF
j_call: TRBJ1-1
d_call: TRBD1
v_call: TRBV19
clone_size: -

cdr3_nt: TGTGCCAGCAGTTACTCTGGGATCGGAGAGACCCAGTACTTC
cdr3_aa: CASSYSGIGETQYF
j_call: TRBJ2-5
d_call: -
v_call: TRBV6-5
clone_size: -

cdr3_nt: TGTGCCAGCAGCTTGGGCGCCGGGGTTAGGGACACTGAAGCTTTCTTT
cdr3_aa: CASSLGAGVRDTEAFF
j_call: TRBJ1-1
d_call: -
v_call: TRBV5-8
clone_size: -

cdr3_nt: TGTGCCAGTAGTATAGTCGCGACAGGGGGCGAGCAGTACTTC
cdr3_aa: CASSIVATGGEQYF
j_call: TRBJ2-7
d_call: TRBD1
v_call: TRBV19
clone_size: -

cdr3_nt: TGTGCCACCAGCTACTTCTTGAACACTGAAGCTTTCTTT
cdr3_aa: CATSYFLNTEAFF
j_call: TRBJ1-1
d_call: -
v_call: TRBV15
clone_size: -

cdr3_nt: TGTGCCAGCAGCTACACGGACGGCTCCTACGAGCAGTACTTC
cdr3_aa: CASSYTDGSYEQYF
j_call: TRBJ2-7
d_call: -
v_call: TRBV2
clone_size: -

cdr3_nt: TGCGCCAGCAGCCCTACCCCGGACAGTATCAACACTGAAGCTTTCTTT
cdr3_aa: CASSPTPDSINTEAFF
j_call: TRBJ1-1
d_call: -
v_call: TRBV4-1
clone_size: -

cdr3_nt: TGTGCCAGCAGCCAAGATGCCAGGGGCACCGGGGAGCTGTTTTTT
cdr3_aa: CASSQDARGTGELFF
j_call: TRBJ2-2
d_call: -
v_call: TRBV3-1/TRBV3-2
clone_size: -

cdr3_nt: TGTGCCAGCTCCGAAACCGGTTTAGTGTACTTC
cdr3_aa: CASSETGLVYF
j_call: TRBJ2-7
d_call: -
v_call: TRBV18
clone_size: -

cdr3_nt: TGCGCCAGCAGCTTGGCGTCCACGCTAGCGGTCGACACCTACAATGAGCAGTTCTTC
cdr3_aa: CASSLASTLAVDTYNEQFF
j_call: TRBJ2-1
d_call: TRBD2
v_call: TRBV5-1
clone_size: -

cdr3_nt: TGTGCCAGCAGTGTGACCCGGAATAGCATGAATGAGCAGTTCTTC
cdr3_aa: CASSVTRNSMNEQFF
j_call: TRBJ2-1
d_call: -
v_call: TRBV2
clone_size: -

cdr3_nt: TGTGCCAGCAGCGCCCGGGACAGCTCCTACGAGCAGTACTTC
cdr3_aa: CASSARDSSYEQYF
j_call: TRBJ2-7
d_call: TRBD1
v_call: TRBV7-3
clone_size: once

cdr3_nt: TGCGCCAGCAGCTTGACACCATTTAATGAAAAACTGTTTTTT
cdr3_aa: CASSLTPFNEKLFF
j_call: TRBJ1-4
d_call: -
v_call: TRBV5-1
clone_size: -

cdr3_nt: TGCGCCAGCAGCCAAGTAGCTGGGGCCAACGTCCTGACTTTC
cdr3_aa: CASSQVAGANVLTF
j_call: TRBJ2-6
d_call: -
v_call: TRBV4-1
clone_size: -

cdr3_nt: TGTGCCATCAGTGAGAGGCGGGGGAGCTCGAACACCGGGGAGCTGTTTTTT
cdr3_aa: CAISERRGSSNTGELFF
j_call: TRBJ2-2
d_call: TRBD2
v_call: TRBV10-3
clone_size: -

cdr3_nt: TGTGCCAGCAGCCCACGGGACAGGGGTGTCTATGGCTACACCTTC
cdr3_aa: CASSPRDRGVYGYTF
j_call: TRBJ1-2
d_call: TRBD1
v_call: TRBV27
clone_size: -

cdr3_nt: TGTGCCAGTACCCGGGGGGGTTCCTACAATGAGCAGTTCTTC
cdr3_aa: CASTRGGSYNEQFF
j_call: TRBJ2-1
d_call: TRBD2
v_call: TRBV19
clone_size: -

cdr3_nt: TGCAGTGCTAGTATGGGGAGATATTCACCCCTCCACTTT
cdr3_aa: CSASMGRYSPLHF
j_call: TRBJ1-6
d_call: -
v_call: TRBV20-1
clone_size: -

cdr3_nt: TGTGCCAGCAGTGAATTCCGGGATCAGCCCCAGCATTTT
cdr3_aa: CASSEFRDQPQHF
j_call: TRBJ1-5
d_call: -
v_call: TRBV6-1
clone_size: -

cdr3_nt: TGTGCCAGCAGGTTGGGGGGACGATCCACCGGGGAGCTGTTTTTT
cdr3_aa: CASRLGGRSTGELFF
j_call: TRBJ2-2
d_call: -
v_call: TRBV27
clone_size: -

cdr3_nt: TGTGCCAGCAGCTTAAGAGAGGGAGCGGGGGCGTACAATGAGCAGTTCTTC
cdr3_aa: CASSLREGAGAYNEQFF
j_call: TRBJ2-1
d_call: TRBD2
v_call: TRBV7-3
clone_size: once

cdr3_nt: TGTGCCAGCAGCCTCATAGACGCATTGGACGGCTACACCTTC
cdr3_aa: CASSLIDALDGYTF
j_call: TRBJ1-2
d_call: -
v_call: TRBV9
clone_size: -

cdr3_nt: TGTGCCAGCTCACCGGGACAGGGCAATACGCAGTATTTT
cdr3_aa: CASSPGQGNTQYF
j_call: TRBJ2-3
d_call: TRBD1
v_call: TRBV18
clone_size: -

cdr3_nt: TGTGCCAGCTCCAGGAACCAGGGGTTGAGCAATCAGCCCCAGCATTTT
cdr3_aa: CASSRNQGLSNQPQHF
j_call: TRBJ1-5
d_call: -
v_call: TRBV18
clone_size: -

cdr3_nt: TGCGCCAGCAGCTTGGGAGCGGAACTGGCCTACGAGCAGTACTTC
cdr3_aa: CASSLGAELAYEQYF
j_call: TRBJ2-7
d_call: -
v_call: TRBV5-1
clone_size: -

cdr3_nt: TGTGCCAGCAGCCCCCTATCGAGGGAGCAGTACTTC
cdr3_aa: CASSPLSREQYF
j_call: TRBJ2-7
d_call: -
v_call: TRBV3-1/TRBV3-2
clone_size: -

cdr3_nt: TGTGCCAGCAGCCTCGTCGGACGTAAAGATACGCAGTATTTT
cdr3_aa: CASSLVGRKDTQYF
j_call: TRBJ2-3
d_call: -
v_call: TRBV7-3
clone_size: -

cdr3_nt: TGTGCCAGCAGTTACTCGCGGACAGCATACGAGCAGTACTTC
cdr3_aa: CASSYSRTAYEQYF
j_call: TRBJ2-7
d_call: -
v_call: TRBV6-5
clone_size: -

cdr3_nt: TGTGCCAGCAGCTTCGGACAGATTAATGAAAAACTGTTTTTT
cdr3_aa: CASSFGQINEKLFF
j_call: TRBJ1-4
d_call: -
v_call: TRBV7-9
clone_size: -

cdr3_nt: TGTGCCAGCAGCGTCCAGGGGCCGGCTATGGGCGCCGGGGAGCTGTTTTTT
cdr3_aa: CASSVQGPAMGAGELFF
j_call: TRBJ2-2
d_call: -
v_call: TRBV7-2
clone_size: -

cdr3_nt: TGTGCCAGCAGCTCCCTCTACGAGCAGTACTTC
cdr3_aa: CASSSLYEQYF
j_call: TRBJ2-7
d_call: -
v_call: TRBV7-2
clone_size: -

cdr3_nt: TGTGCCTGGAGTACCCGAGGGGGGGTTGGGTCCTACGAGCAGTACTTC
cdr3_aa: CAWSTRGGVGSYEQYF
j_call: TRBJ2-7
d_call: -
v_call: TRBV30
clone_size: -

cdr3_nt: TGTGCCAGCAGCCCTGGGACGGCCGGGGAGCTGTTTTTT
cdr3_aa: CASSPGTAGELFF
j_call: TRBJ2-2
d_call: -
v_call: TRBV9
clone_size: -

cdr3_nt: TGTGCCAGCAGCGGAACAGACAGAGCCCGCACAGATACGCAGTATTTT
cdr3_aa: CASSGTDRARTDTQYF
j_call: TRBJ2-3
d_call: -
v_call: TRBV9
clone_size: -

cdr3_nt: TGTGCCAGCAGTTCTCCACCGGGACTAGGATTTTACGAGCAGTACTTC
cdr3_aa: CASSSPPGLGFYEQYF
j_call: TRBJ2-7
d_call: TRBD2
v_call: TRBV6-2/TRBV6-3
clone_size: -

cdr3_nt: TGCAGTGCTAGTGTCCCCTGGCTAGGCCAAGAGACCCAGTACTTC
cdr3_aa: CSASVPWLGQETQYF
j_call: TRBJ2-5
d_call: -
v_call: TRBV20-1
clone_size: -

cdr3_nt: TGTGCCAGCTTCCAGGGGGCGGGCACTGAAGCTTTCTTT
cdr3_aa: CASFQGAGTEAFF
j_call: TRBJ1-1
d_call: TRBD1
v_call: TRBV18
clone_size: -

cdr3_nt: TGTGCCAGCAGTTACTCGAAGCGGGACCACAATGAGCAGTTCTTC
cdr3_aa: CASSYSKRDHNEQFF
j_call: TRBJ2-1
d_call: TRBD2
v_call: TRBV6-2/TRBV6-3
clone_size: few

cdr3_nt: TGTGCCAGCAGTGAAGTAGGGGGAGTTAACTATGGCTACACCTTC
cdr3_aa: CASSEVGGVNYGYTF
j_call: TRBJ1-2
d_call: -
v_call: TRBV2
clone_size: -